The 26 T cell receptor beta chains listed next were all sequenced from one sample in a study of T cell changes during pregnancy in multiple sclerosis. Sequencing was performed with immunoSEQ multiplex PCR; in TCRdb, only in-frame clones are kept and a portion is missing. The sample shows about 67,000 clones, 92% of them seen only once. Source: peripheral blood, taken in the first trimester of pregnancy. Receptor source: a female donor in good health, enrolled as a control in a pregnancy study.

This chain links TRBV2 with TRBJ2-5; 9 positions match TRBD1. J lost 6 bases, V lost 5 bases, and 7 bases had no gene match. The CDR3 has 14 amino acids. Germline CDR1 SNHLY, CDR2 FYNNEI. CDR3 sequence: CASSSRTGVKTQYF. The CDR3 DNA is TGTGCCAGCAGTTCTCGGACAGGGGTGAAGACCCAGTACTTC.

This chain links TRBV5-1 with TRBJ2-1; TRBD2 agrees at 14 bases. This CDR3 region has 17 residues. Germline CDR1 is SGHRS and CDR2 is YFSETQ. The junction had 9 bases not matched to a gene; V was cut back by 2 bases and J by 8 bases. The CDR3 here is CASSFRLAGGPMDEQFF. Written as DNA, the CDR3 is TGCGCCAGCAGCTTCAGACTAGCGGGAGGGCCCATGGATGAGCAGTTCTTC. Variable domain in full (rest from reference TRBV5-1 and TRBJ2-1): KAGVTQTPRYLIKTRGQQVTLSCSPISGHRSVSWYQQTPGQGLQFLFEYFSETQRNKGNFPGRFSGRQFSNSRSEMNVSTLELGDSALYLCASSFRLAGGPMDEQFFGPGTRLTVL.

In DNA form, the CDR3 reads TGTGCCAGCAGCCAAGGGCGACAGGGGGTAGCTAATGAAAAACTGTTTTTT. This encodes CASSQGRQGVANEKLFF. The chain employs TRBV4-2 and TRBJ1-4; TRBD1 matches 9 bases. Germline lookup yields CDR1 LGHNA and CDR2 YNFKEQ. CDR3 length: 17 amino acids. V was pared by 1 base and J by 3 bases, with 6 bases of the junction left unmatched.

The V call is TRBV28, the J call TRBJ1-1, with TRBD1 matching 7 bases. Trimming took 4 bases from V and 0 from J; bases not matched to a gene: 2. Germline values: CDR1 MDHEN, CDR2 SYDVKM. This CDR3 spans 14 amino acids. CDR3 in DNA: TGTGCCAGCAGTTCGGGACAGATGAACACTGAAGCTTTCTTT. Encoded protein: CASSSGQMNTEAFF.

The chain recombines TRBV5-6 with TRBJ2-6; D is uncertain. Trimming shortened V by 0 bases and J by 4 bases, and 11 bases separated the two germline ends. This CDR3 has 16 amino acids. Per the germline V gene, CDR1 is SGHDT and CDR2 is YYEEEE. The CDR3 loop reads CASSLDLGGGANVLTF. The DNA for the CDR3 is TGTGCCAGCAGCTTGGACTTAGGCGGCGGGGCCAACGTCCTGACTTTC.

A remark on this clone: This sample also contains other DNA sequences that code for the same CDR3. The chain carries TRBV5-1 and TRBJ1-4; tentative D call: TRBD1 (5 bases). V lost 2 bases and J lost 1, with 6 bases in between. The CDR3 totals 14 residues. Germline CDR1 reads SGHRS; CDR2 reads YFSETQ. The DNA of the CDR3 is TGCGCCAGCAGCTTCCAGGGAACTAATGAAAAACTGTTTTTT. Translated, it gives CASSFQGTNEKLFF. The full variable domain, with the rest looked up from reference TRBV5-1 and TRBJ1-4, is KAGVTQTPRYLIKTRGQQVTLSCSPISGHRSVSWYQQTPGQGLQFLFEYFSETQRNKGNFPGRFSGRQFSNSRSEMNVSTLELGDSALYLCASSFQGTNEKLFFGSGTQLSVL.

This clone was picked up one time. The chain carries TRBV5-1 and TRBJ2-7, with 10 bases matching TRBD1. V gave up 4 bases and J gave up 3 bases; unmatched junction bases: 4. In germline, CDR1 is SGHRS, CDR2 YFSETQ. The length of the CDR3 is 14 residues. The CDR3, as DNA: TGCGCCAGCAGCCCGGGACAGGGGTACTACGAGCAGTACTTC. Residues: CASSPGQGYYEQYF. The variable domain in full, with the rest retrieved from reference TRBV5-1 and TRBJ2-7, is KAGVTQTPRYLIKTRGQQVTLSCSPISGHRSVSWYQQTPGQGLQFLFEYFSETQRNKGNFPGRFSGRQFSNSRSEMNVSTLELGDSALYLCASSPGQGYYEQYFGPGTRLTVT.

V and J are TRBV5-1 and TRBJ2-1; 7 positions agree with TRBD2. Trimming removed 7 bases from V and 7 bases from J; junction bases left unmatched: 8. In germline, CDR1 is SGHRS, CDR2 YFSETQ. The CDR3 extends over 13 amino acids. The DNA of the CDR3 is TGCGCCAGCCGTGGCGGGAGCTCTAATGAGCAGTTCTTC. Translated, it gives CASRGGSSNEQFF.

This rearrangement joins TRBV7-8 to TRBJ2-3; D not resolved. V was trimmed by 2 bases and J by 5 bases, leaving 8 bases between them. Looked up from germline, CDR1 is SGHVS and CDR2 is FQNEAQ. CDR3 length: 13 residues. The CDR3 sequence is CASSLKLRDTQYF. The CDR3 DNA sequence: TGTGCCAGCAGCTTAAAACTTAGAGATACGCAGTATTTT.

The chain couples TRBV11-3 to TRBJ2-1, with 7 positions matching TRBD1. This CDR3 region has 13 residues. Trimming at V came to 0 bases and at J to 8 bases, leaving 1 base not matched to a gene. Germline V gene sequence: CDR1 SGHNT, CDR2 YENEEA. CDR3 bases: TGTGCCAGCAGCTTAGAACAGGGGTATGAGCAGTTCTTC. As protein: CASSLEQGYEQFF.

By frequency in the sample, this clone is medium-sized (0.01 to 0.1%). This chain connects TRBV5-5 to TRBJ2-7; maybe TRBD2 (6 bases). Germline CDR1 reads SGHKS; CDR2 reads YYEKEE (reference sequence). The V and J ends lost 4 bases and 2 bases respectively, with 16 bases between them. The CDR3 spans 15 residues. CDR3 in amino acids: CASSLTAGTTYEQYF. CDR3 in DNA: TGTGCCAGCAGCCTCACCGCGGGAACAACCTACGAGCAGTACTTC.

CDR3 in DNA: TGCAGCGTTGAACCATTTCCGTATAGCAAACAAGAGACCCAGTACTTC. Translated: CSVEPFPYSKQETQYF. The rearrangement uses TRBV29-1 and TRBJ2-5; D unresolved. V was trimmed by 2 bases and J by 2 bases, leaving 18 bases between them. Germline assignment: CDR1 SQVTM and CDR2 ANQGSEA. The CDR3 length is 16 residues.

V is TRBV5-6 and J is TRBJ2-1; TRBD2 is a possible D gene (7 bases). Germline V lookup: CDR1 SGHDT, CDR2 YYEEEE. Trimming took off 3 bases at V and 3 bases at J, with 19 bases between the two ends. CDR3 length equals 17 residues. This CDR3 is CASSSLGASGNYNEQFF. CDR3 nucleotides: TGTGCCAGCAGCTCCCTGGGGGCTAGCGGAAACTACAATGAGCAGTTCTTC.

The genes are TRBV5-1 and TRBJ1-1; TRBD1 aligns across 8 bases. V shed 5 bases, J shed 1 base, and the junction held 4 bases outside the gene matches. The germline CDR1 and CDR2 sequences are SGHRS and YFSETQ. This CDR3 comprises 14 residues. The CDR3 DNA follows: TGCGCCAGCAGAACAGGGACAGGGAACACTGAAGCTTTCTTT. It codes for CASRTGTGNTEAFF.

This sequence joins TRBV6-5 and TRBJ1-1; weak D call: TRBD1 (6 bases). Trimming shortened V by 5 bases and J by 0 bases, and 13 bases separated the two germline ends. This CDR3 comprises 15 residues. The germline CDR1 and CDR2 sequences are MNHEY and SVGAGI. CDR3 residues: CASSPGTRVNTEAFF. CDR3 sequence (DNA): TGTGCCAGCAGTCCCGGGACACGAGTGAACACTGAAGCTTTCTTT.

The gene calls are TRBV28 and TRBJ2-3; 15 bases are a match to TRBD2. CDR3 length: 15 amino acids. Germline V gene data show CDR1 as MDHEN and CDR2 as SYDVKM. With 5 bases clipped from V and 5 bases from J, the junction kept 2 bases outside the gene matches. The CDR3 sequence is CASSRTSGRGDTQYF. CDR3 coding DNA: TGTGCCAGCAGTAGGACTAGCGGGAGGGGAGATACGCAGTATTTT.

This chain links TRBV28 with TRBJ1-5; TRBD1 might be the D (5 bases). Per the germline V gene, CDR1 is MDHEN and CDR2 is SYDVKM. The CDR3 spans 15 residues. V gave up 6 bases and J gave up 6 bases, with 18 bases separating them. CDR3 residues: CASSYGHSRGQPQHF. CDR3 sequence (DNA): TGTGCCAGCAGCTACGGACACAGTCGTGGTCAGCCCCAGCATTTT.

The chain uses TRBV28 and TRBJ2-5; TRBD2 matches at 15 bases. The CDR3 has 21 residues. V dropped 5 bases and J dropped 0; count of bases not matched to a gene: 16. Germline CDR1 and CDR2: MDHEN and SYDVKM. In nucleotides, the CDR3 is TGTGCCAGCAGTCGCCCAGGACTAGCGGGAGGGCCCTCTCGGTACCAAGAGACCCAGTACTTC. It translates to CASSRPGLAGGPSRYQETQYF. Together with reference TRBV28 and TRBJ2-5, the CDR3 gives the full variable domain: DVKVTQSSRYLVKRTGEKVFLECVQDMDHENMFWYRQDPGLGLRLIYFSYDVKMKEKGDIPEGYSVSREKKERFSLILESASTNQTSMYLCASSRPGLAGGPSRYQETQYFGPGTRLLVL.

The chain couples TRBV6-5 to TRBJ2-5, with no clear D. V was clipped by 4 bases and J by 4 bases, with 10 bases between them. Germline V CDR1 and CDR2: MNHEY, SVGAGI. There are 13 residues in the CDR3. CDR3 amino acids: CASSSYLRETQYF. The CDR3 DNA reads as TGTGCCAGCAGTTCATACCTCAGAGAGACCCAGTACTTC.

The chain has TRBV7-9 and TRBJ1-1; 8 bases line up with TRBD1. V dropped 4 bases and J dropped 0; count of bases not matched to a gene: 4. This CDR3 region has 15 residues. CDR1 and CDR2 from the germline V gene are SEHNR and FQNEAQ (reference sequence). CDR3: CASSSGQGVNTEAFF. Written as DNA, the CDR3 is TGTGCCAGCAGCTCTGGACAGGGCGTGAACACTGAAGCTTTCTTT.

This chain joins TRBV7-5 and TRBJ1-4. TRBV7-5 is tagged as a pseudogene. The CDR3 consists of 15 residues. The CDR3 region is CVRSLAMQAGEKLFF. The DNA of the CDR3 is TGTGTCAGAAGCTTAGCGATGCAGGCGGGGGAAAAACTGTTTTTT.

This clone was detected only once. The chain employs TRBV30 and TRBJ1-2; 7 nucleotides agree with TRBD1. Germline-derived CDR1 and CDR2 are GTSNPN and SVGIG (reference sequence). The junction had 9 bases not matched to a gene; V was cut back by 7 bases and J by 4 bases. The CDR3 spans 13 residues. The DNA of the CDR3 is TGTGCCTCTCCTCGACAGGGACCCTATGGCTACACCTTC. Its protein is CASPRQGPYGYTF.

CDR3: CASGLTSRAAFF. Written as DNA, the CDR3 is TGTGCCAGCGGTCTGACTAGCCGCGCTGCGTTCTTC. The chain couples TRBV27 to TRBJ2-1; 7 positions match TRBD2. The V gene end was trimmed by 8 bases and the J gene end by 15 bases; junction bases not matched to a gene: 13. The CDR3 consists of 12 residues. In germline, CDR1 is MNHEY, CDR2 SMNVEV (reference sequence).

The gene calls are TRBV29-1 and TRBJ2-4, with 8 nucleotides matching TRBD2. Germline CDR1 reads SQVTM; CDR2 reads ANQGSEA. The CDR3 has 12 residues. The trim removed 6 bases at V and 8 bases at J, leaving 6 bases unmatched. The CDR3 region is CSVLRGADIQYF. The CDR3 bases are TGCAGCGTCCTGCGGGGGGCTGACATTCAGTACTTC.

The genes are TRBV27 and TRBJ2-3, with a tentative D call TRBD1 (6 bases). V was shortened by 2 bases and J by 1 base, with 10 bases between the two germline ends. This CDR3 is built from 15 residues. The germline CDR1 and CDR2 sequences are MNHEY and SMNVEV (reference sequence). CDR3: CASSLARGGTDTQYF. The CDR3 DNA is TGTGCCAGCAGTTTAGCCAGGGGAGGCACAGATACGCAGTATTTT.

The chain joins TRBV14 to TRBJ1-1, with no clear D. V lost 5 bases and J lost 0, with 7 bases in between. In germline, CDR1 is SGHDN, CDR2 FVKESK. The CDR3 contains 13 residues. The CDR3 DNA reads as TGTGCCAGCAGCTCCAGTTTGAACACTGAAGCTTTCTTT. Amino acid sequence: CASSSSLNTEAFF.